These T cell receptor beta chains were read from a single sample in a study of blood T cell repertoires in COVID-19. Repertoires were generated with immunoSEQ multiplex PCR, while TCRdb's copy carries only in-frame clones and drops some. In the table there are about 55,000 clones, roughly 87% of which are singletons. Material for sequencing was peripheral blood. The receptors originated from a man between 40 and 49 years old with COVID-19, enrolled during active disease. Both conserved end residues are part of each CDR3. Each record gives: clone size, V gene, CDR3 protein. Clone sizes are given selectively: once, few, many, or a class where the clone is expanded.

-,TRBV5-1,CASRSEGHTGELFF
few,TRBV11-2,CASHRTGRETQYF
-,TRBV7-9,CASSREWNTGELFF
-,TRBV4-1,CASSQVSGLNYGYTF
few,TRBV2,CASSLEGTAQETQYF
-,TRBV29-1,CSVPRRGQAGIGEQFF
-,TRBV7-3,CASSLTGTHSGRAVDTQYF
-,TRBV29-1,CSVGGTGTNTEAFF
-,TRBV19,CASSIPGTGEQYF
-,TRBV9,CASSVVIGGTEAFF
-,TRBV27,CASSLSSGGIGTEAFF
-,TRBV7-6,CASSLAEGAQETQYF
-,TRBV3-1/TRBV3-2,CASSQDPATEYEQYF
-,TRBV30,CAWSPGSGRAPGGSYNEQFF
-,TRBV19,CASSTRTEKANQPQHF
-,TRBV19,CASSSRTTPSYEQYF
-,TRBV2,CASSEGDLGGYTF
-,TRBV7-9,CASRTNLAGTDTQYF
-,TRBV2,CASSEWGVNSPLHF
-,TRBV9,CASSVEGTGGDGYTF
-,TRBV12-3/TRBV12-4,CASVRQGGGYTF
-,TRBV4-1,CASSPQSGTGGRGIQYF
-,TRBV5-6,CASSRASGPVAQYF
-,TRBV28,CASSLSAGLHEKLFF
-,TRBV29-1,CSVGVGLGTQYF
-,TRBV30,CAWSSRGSYNSPLHF
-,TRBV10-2,CASSESGGSGNTIYF
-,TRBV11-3,CASSLGGTGGYGYTF
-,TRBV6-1,CASSVDSGAFATNEKLFF
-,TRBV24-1,CATSDWGDGYTF
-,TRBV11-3,CASSPRPSSGNTIYF
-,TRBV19,CASSGGQLTDTQYF
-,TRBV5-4,CASSLRTSLSYEQYF
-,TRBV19,CASLSGEQGTGNQPQHF
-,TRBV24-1,CATSDGGSGGSTDTQYF
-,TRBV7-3,CASSLTPINPSTPEAFF
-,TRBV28,CASNSGSGSSYNEQFF
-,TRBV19,CASSIESGVTYEQYF
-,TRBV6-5,CASSQGLSSYNEQFF